This is a list of T cell receptor beta chains from one sample in a study of blood T cell repertoires in COVID-19. Assay used: immunoSEQ multiplex PCR; TCRdb lists only in-frame clones, some missing. The sample yields a few hundred thousand clones, more than 70% seen once. Sequences were obtained from peripheral blood. Receptors originate from a woman younger than 35 with acute or convalescent COVID-19. Both conserved end residues are part of each CDR3. The order of the fields is D gene, J gene, clone size, V gene, CDR3 DNA, CDR3 protein. The D gene is left open where the match is weak. Not all rows give a size; the values are once, few, many and, for expanded clones, a class.

D gene: TRBD1
J gene: TRBJ2-7
clone size: -
V gene: TRBV27
CDR3 DNA: TGTGCCAGCAGTTCCAGGGGGTTTTCCTACGAGCAGTACTTC
CDR3 protein: CASSSRGFSYEQYF

D gene: -
J gene: TRBJ2-5
clone size: -
V gene: TRBV2
CDR3 DNA: TGTGCCATTCGACAGCAAGAGACCCAGTACTTC
CDR3 protein: CAIRQQETQYF

D gene: TRBD1
J gene: TRBJ1-3
clone size: -
V gene: TRBV7-9
CDR3 DNA: TGTGCCAGCAGCTTAATTCCGGGACAGGGTGGAAACACCATATATTTT
CDR3 protein: CASSLIPGQGGNTIYF

D gene: -
J gene: TRBJ2-2
clone size: few
V gene: TRBV6-4
CDR3 DNA: TGTGCCAGCAGTGACGGGACAAACACCGGGGAGCTGTTTTTT
CDR3 protein: CASSDGTNTGELFF

D gene: -
J gene: TRBJ1-2
clone size: few
V gene: TRBV30
CDR3 DNA: TGTGCCTGGAGAGCTATAACCCTAGGTGGCTACACCTTC
CDR3 protein: CAWRAITLGGYTF

D gene: TRBD2
J gene: TRBJ2-1
clone size: -
V gene: TRBV9
CDR3 DNA: TGTGCCAGCAGCCCCCCCCATAGCGGGAGATCGTCCTACAATGAGCAGTTCTTC
CDR3 protein: CASSPPHSGRSSYNEQFF

D gene: TRBD1
J gene: TRBJ1-1
clone size: -
V gene: TRBV6-5
CDR3 DNA: TGTGCCAGCACCAAGCCAACAGGGGGCGGGACTGAAGCTTTCTTT
CDR3 protein: CASTKPTGGGTEAFF

D gene: -
J gene: TRBJ2-7
clone size: -
V gene: TRBV7-9
CDR3 DNA: TGTGCCAGCAGCCCCCGGTTGGGCAAGTACGAGCAGTACTTC
CDR3 protein: CASSPRLGKYEQYF

D gene: TRBD1
J gene: TRBJ1-6
clone size: few
V gene: TRBV19
CDR3 DNA: TGTGCCAGTAAGGGGGGACAGGGGAATTCACCCCTCCACTTT
CDR3 protein: CASKGGQGNSPLHF

D gene: TRBD2
J gene: TRBJ2-1
clone size: -
V gene: TRBV18
CDR3 DNA: TGTGCCAGCTCACCGGGACTAGCGCCATACAATGAGCAGTTCTTC
CDR3 protein: CASSPGLAPYNEQFF

D gene: TRBD1
J gene: TRBJ1-1
clone size: -
V gene: TRBV13
CDR3 DNA: TGTGCCAGCAGCTACCGGACAGGGAATGACGAAGCTTTCTTT
CDR3 protein: CASSYRTGNDEAFF

D gene: -
J gene: TRBJ2-3
clone size: -
V gene: TRBV28
CDR3 DNA: TGTGCCAGCAGTTTTTTCGGGAGTGGGGACACAGATACGCAGTATTTT
CDR3 protein: CASSFFGSGDTDTQYF

D gene: -
J gene: TRBJ2-2
clone size: -
V gene: TRBV27
CDR3 DNA: TGTGCCAGCAGTTTAGCACAGGGGAGGACCGGGGAGCTGTTTTTT
CDR3 protein: CASSLAQGRTGELFF

D gene: -
J gene: TRBJ2-2
clone size: once
V gene: TRBV5-5
CDR3 DNA: TGTGCCAGCAGCTCCGTTGTAACCGGGGAGCTGTTTTTT
CDR3 protein: CASSSVVTGELFF

D gene: -
J gene: TRBJ1-3
clone size: many
V gene: TRBV10-3
CDR3 DNA: TGTGCCATCAGTGGAGGGTCAGAAGAAAACACCATATATTTT
CDR3 protein: CAISGGSEENTIYF

D gene: -
J gene: TRBJ1-1
clone size: -
V gene: TRBV18
CDR3 DNA: TGTGCCAGCTCACGAGAAAGACAGAGCACTGAAGCTTTCTTT
CDR3 protein: CASSRERQSTEAFF

D gene: -
J gene: TRBJ2-2
clone size: -
V gene: TRBV30
CDR3 DNA: TGTGCCTGGAGTGTACTCGGGAACACCGGGGAGCTGTTTTTT
CDR3 protein: CAWSVLGNTGELFF

D gene: TRBD1
J gene: TRBJ1-1
clone size: -
V gene: TRBV7-2
CDR3 DNA: TGTGCCAGCAGCTTACGTCAGGGGGCGCGGCTGAACACTGAAGCTTTCTTT
CDR3 protein: CASSLRQGARLNTEAFF

D gene: -
J gene: TRBJ2-3
clone size: -
V gene: TRBV30
CDR3 DNA: TGTGCCTGGAGTGGCTCCAGGGCACGCACAGATACGCAGTATTTT
CDR3 protein: CAWSGSRARTDTQYF

D gene: -
J gene: TRBJ1-2
clone size: -
V gene: TRBV27
CDR3 DNA: TGTGCCACAGGGGTCTCTTATGGCTACACCTTC
CDR3 protein: CATGVSYGYTF

D gene: TRBD2
J gene: TRBJ2-1
clone size: -
V gene: TRBV5-1
CDR3 DNA: TGCGCCAGCAGCTTGGAGCTAGCGGGAGGTAGGGATGAGCAGTTCTTC
CDR3 protein: CASSLELAGGRDEQFF

D gene: TRBD2
J gene: TRBJ2-7
clone size: -
V gene: TRBV4-1
CDR3 DNA: TGCGCCAGCAGCCAAGACATACTAGCGGGAGCCTACGAGCAGTACTTC
CDR3 protein: CASSQDILAGAYEQYF

D gene: -
J gene: TRBJ2-7
clone size: -
V gene: TRBV18
CDR3 DNA: TGTGCCAGCTCACCCAGGACAGAGAACTCCTACGAGCAGTACTTC
CDR3 protein: CASSPRTENSYEQYF

D gene: TRBD2
J gene: TRBJ2-1
clone size: -
V gene: TRBV12-5
CDR3 DNA: TGTGCTAGTGGTTTCCTAGCGGGAGGGCCGGTCAATGAGCAGTTCTTC
CDR3 protein: CASGFLAGGPVNEQFF

D gene: -
J gene: TRBJ1-5
clone size: -
V gene: TRBV6-2/TRBV6-3
CDR3 DNA: TGTGCCAGCAGTCCCTACCCCACGGACAGTATCTACAATCAGCCCCAGCATTTT
CDR3 protein: CASSPYPTDSIYNQPQHF

D gene: TRBD1
J gene: TRBJ2-7
clone size: -
V gene: TRBV6-2/TRBV6-3
CDR3 DNA: TGTGCCAGCAGTGGTCCCCTACAGGGGGCGTACGAGCAGTACTTC
CDR3 protein: CASSGPLQGAYEQYF

D gene: -
J gene: TRBJ2-6
clone size: -
V gene: TRBV27
CDR3 DNA: TGTGCCAGCAGTCCCAGCTCTGGGGCCAACGTCCTGACTTTC
CDR3 protein: CASSPSSGANVLTF

D gene: -
J gene: TRBJ1-1
clone size: -
V gene: TRBV7-9
CDR3 DNA: TGTGCCAGCAGCTTATTTGGGGGGGCGTCCACTGAAGCTTTCTTT
CDR3 protein: CASSLFGGASTEAFF

D gene: TRBD2
J gene: TRBJ2-3
clone size: -
V gene: TRBV7-2
CDR3 DNA: TGTGCCAGCAGTCCATATCGGGAGCGGGAGTTCAGAGATACGCAGTATTTT
CDR3 protein: CASSPYREREFRDTQYF

D gene: TRBD1
J gene: TRBJ2-7
clone size: few
V gene: TRBV5-6
CDR3 DNA: TGTGCCAGCAGCTTTGGGACAGGGAGCTACGAGCAGTACTTC
CDR3 protein: CASSFGTGSYEQYF

D gene: TRBD2
J gene: TRBJ2-1
clone size: once
V gene: TRBV3-1/TRBV3-2
CDR3 DNA: TGTGCCAGGGTAGCGGGAGGGCCTTTGTTCAATGAGCAGTTCTTC
CDR3 protein: CARVAGGPLFNEQFF

D gene: -
J gene: TRBJ2-1
clone size: once
V gene: TRBV4-3
CDR3 DNA: TGCGCCAGCAGCCTGAGGGCCCGGGACAATGAGCAGTTCTTC
CDR3 protein: CASSLRARDNEQFF

D gene: TRBD1
J gene: TRBJ2-7
clone size: -
V gene: TRBV20-1
CDR3 DNA: TGCAGTGCTCGGACAGGCTACGAGCAGTACTTC
CDR3 protein: CSARTGYEQYF

D gene: -
J gene: TRBJ1-5
clone size: -
V gene: TRBV28
CDR3 DNA: TGTGCCAGCAGAGGGGGTCAGCCCCAGCATTTT
CDR3 protein: CASRGGQPQHF

D gene: TRBD1
J gene: TRBJ1-6
clone size: -
V gene: TRBV28
CDR3 DNA: TGTGCCAGCACTGGACAGGGGGGATTGTGGGATAATTCACCCCTCCACTTT
CDR3 protein: CASTGQGGLWDNSPLHF

D gene: TRBD2
J gene: TRBJ2-1
clone size: once
V gene: TRBV5-6
CDR3 DNA: TGTGCCAGCAGCTTGGCACTAGCGGGGATGAATGAGCAGTTCTTC
CDR3 protein: CASSLALAGMNEQFF

D gene: -
J gene: TRBJ1-1
clone size: once
V gene: TRBV11-2
CDR3 DNA: TGTGCCAGCAGCTTAGGGCAGGGTTATATGAACACTGAAGCTTTCTTT
CDR3 protein: CASSLGQGYMNTEAFF

D gene: TRBD1
J gene: TRBJ1-2
clone size: -
V gene: TRBV5-1
CDR3 DNA: TGCGCCAGCAGCCCAGCCGGACAGGGTGTAGGCTACACCTTC
CDR3 protein: CASSPAGQGVGYTF

D gene: -
J gene: TRBJ2-1
clone size: -
V gene: TRBV10-3
CDR3 DNA: TGTGCCATCAGTGAGCACGGGACAGAGCAGTTCTTC
CDR3 protein: CAISEHGTEQFF

D gene: TRBD2
J gene: TRBJ2-1
clone size: -
V gene: TRBV4-1
CDR3 DNA: TGCGCCAGCAGCCAAGGACTAGCGGGAGGTAACTCCTACAATGAGCAGTTCTTC
CDR3 protein: CASSQGLAGGNSYNEQFF

D gene: -
J gene: TRBJ1-5
clone size: -
V gene: TRBV25-1
CDR3 DNA: TGTGCCAGCAGTGGTTCAGGTACATGGAGCAATCAGCCCCAGCATTTT
CDR3 protein: CASSGSGTWSNQPQHF

D gene: TRBD2
J gene: TRBJ2-2
clone size: -
V gene: TRBV19
CDR3 DNA: TGTGCCAGTACTTTGGGACTAGCGTTGAACACCGGGGAGCTGTTTTTT
CDR3 protein: CASTLGLALNTGELFF

D gene: TRBD1
J gene: TRBJ1-5
clone size: -
V gene: TRBV30
CDR3 DNA: TGTGCCTGGAGCACAGGGGGCAATCAGCCCCAGCATTTT
CDR3 protein: CAWSTGGNQPQHF

D gene: -
J gene: TRBJ2-5
clone size: -
V gene: TRBV6-5
CDR3 DNA: TGTGCCAGCAGTAGACTACCGCAAGAGACCCAGTACTTC
CDR3 protein: CASSRLPQETQYF